This is a list of T cell receptor beta chains from one sample in a study of Tregs in tolerant kidney transplant recipients. TCRdb's copy holds only in-frame clones and misses some; the assay was immunoSEQ multiplex PCR. The sample includes some 100,000 clones, 92% of them seen just once. Input material: CD4+ T cells from blood. The receptors stem from a human donor in good health. The CDR3 runs from the conserved cysteine through the conserved F or W. A D gene is named only where the DNA matches it firmly. Clone sizes are given selectively: once, few, many, or a class where the clone is expanded.

j_gene: TRBJ2-1
v_gene: TRBV19
d_gene: NA
abundance: NA
CDR3aa: CASSPHGRGWNEQFF
CDR3nt: TGTGCCAGTAGTCCGCACGGTAGGGGGTGGAATGAGCAGTTCTTC

j_gene: TRBJ2-2
v_gene: TRBV9
d_gene: NA
abundance: NA
CDR3aa: CASSASRELFF
CDR3nt: TGTGCCAGCAGCGCATCAAGGGAGCTGTTTTTT

j_gene: TRBJ2-3
v_gene: TRBV19
d_gene: TRBD1
abundance: NA
CDR3aa: CASSQSGTGGTDTQYF
CDR3nt: TGTGCCAGTAGCCAATCCGGGACAGGGGGGACAGATACGCAGTATTTT

j_gene: TRBJ1-5
v_gene: TRBV18
d_gene: TRBD1
abundance: NA
CDR3aa: CASSPSVQGVGQPQHF
CDR3nt: TGTGCCAGCTCACCATCGGTACAGGGGGTTGGGCAGCCCCAGCATTTT

j_gene: TRBJ1-1
v_gene: TRBV7-2
d_gene: NA
abundance: NA
CDR3aa: CASSSTPGPSEAFF
CDR3nt: TGTGCCAGCAGCTCTACCCCAGGGCCGTCGGAAGCTTTCTTT

j_gene: TRBJ2-3
v_gene: TRBV11-2
d_gene: NA
abundance: NA
CDR3aa: CASSPRTVSTDTQYF
CDR3nt: TGTGCCAGCAGCCCCCGGACGGTTAGCACAGATACGCAGTATTTT

j_gene: TRBJ2-5
v_gene: TRBV19
d_gene: NA
abundance: NA
CDR3aa: CASSPGIETQYF
CDR3nt: TGTGCCAGTAGTCCAGGGATAGAGACCCAGTACTTC

j_gene: TRBJ2-3
v_gene: TRBV18
d_gene: NA
abundance: NA
CDR3aa: CASSPPGARTDTQYF
CDR3nt: TGTGCCAGCTCACCACCAGGGGCCCGCACAGATACGCAGTATTTT

j_gene: TRBJ2-7
v_gene: TRBV10-3
d_gene: TRBD1
abundance: NA
CDR3aa: CAISELTGSWYEQYF
CDR3nt: TGTGCCATCAGTGAATTGACAGGGTCTTGGTACGAGCAGTACTTC

j_gene: TRBJ1-1
v_gene: TRBV2
d_gene: NA
abundance: NA
CDR3aa: CASSQGGGLTEAFF
CDR3nt: TGTGCCAGCAGTCAAGGGGGGGGGCTCACTGAAGCTTTCTTT

j_gene: TRBJ1-2
v_gene: TRBV7-9
d_gene: TRBD1
abundance: NA
CDR3aa: CASSLGQGYGYTF
CDR3nt: TGTGCCAGCAGCTTGGGACAGGGCTATGGCTACACCTTC

j_gene: TRBJ1-4
v_gene: TRBV7-9
d_gene: NA
abundance: NA
CDR3aa: CASSLGGSREKLFF
CDR3nt: TGTGCCAGCAGCTTAGGAGGGAGCCGAGAAAAACTGTTTTTT

j_gene: TRBJ2-3
v_gene: TRBV19
d_gene: TRBD1
abundance: NA
CDR3aa: CASSILDRDLDTQYF
CDR3nt: TGTGCCAGTAGTATATTGGACAGGGATTTAGATACGCAGTATTTT

j_gene: TRBJ2-5
v_gene: TRBV5-1
d_gene: TRBD2
abundance: few
CDR3aa: CASSFSGETQYF
CDR3nt: TGCGCCAGCAGCTTTAGCGGGGAGACCCAGTACTTC

j_gene: TRBJ1-1
v_gene: TRBV6-1
d_gene: NA
abundance: NA
CDR3aa: CASSEVAEGEAFF
CDR3nt: TGTGCCAGCAGTGAAGTAGCCGAGGGGGAAGCTTTCTTT

j_gene: TRBJ2-1
v_gene: TRBV29-1
d_gene: NA
abundance: NA
CDR3aa: CSVEDHPIYNEQFF
CDR3nt: TGCAGCGTTGAAGATCATCCCATATACAATGAGCAGTTCTTC

j_gene: TRBJ1-2
v_gene: TRBV19
d_gene: NA
abundance: NA
CDR3aa: CASSIRRSGYTF
CDR3nt: TGTGCCAGTAGTATCAGGAGGAGCGGCTACACCTTC

j_gene: TRBJ2-5
v_gene: TRBV5-1
d_gene: NA
abundance: NA
CDR3aa: CASSLQGFQETQYF
CDR3nt: TGCGCCAGCAGCTTACAGGGTTTCCAAGAGACCCAGTACTTC

j_gene: TRBJ2-7
v_gene: TRBV27
d_gene: NA
abundance: NA
CDR3aa: CASSLSAAYEQYF
CDR3nt: TGTGCCAGCAGTTTATCCGCCGCCTACGAGCAGTACTTC

j_gene: TRBJ2-1
v_gene: TRBV5-6
d_gene: TRBD1
abundance: NA
CDR3aa: CASSPRRDRVWEQFF
CDR3nt: TGTGCCAGCAGCCCCCGGCGAGACAGGGTATGGGAGCAGTTCTTC

j_gene: TRBJ2-1
v_gene: TRBV6-1
d_gene: NA
abundance: NA
CDR3aa: CASSEPRDRRNNEQFF
CDR3nt: TGTGCCAGCAGTGAGCCCCGGGACCGGCGGAACAATGAGCAGTTCTTC

j_gene: TRBJ1-5
v_gene: TRBV19
d_gene: TRBD1
abundance: NA
CDR3aa: CASSPWGWTGNSNQPQHF
CDR3nt: TGTGCCAGTAGCCCGTGGGGGTGGACAGGGAATAGCAATCAGCCCCAGCATTTT

j_gene: TRBJ2-5
v_gene: TRBV5-4
d_gene: NA
abundance: NA
CDR3aa: CASSGRGQETQYF
CDR3nt: TGTGCCAGCAGCGGACGGGGCCAAGAGACCCAGTACTTC

j_gene: TRBJ2-1
v_gene: TRBV9
d_gene: NA
abundance: NA
CDR3aa: CASSGVGRNNEQFF
CDR3nt: TGTGCCAGCAGTGGGGTGGGGAGAAACAATGAGCAGTTCTTC

j_gene: TRBJ2-7
v_gene: TRBV4-1
d_gene: TRBD1
abundance: NA
CDR3aa: CASSQRTGPTGEQYF
CDR3nt: TGCGCCAGCAGCCAGAGGACAGGTCCCACGGGGGAGCAGTACTTC

j_gene: TRBJ1-2
v_gene: TRBV5-1
d_gene: TRBD1
abundance: NA
CDR3aa: CASSTGTGANYGYTF
CDR3nt: TGCGCCAGCAGCACCGGAACAGGGGCTAACTATGGCTACACCTTC

j_gene: TRBJ2-3
v_gene: TRBV4-2
d_gene: NA
abundance: NA
CDR3aa: CASSHLGTGPSTDTQYF
CDR3nt: TGTGCCAGCAGCCACCTCGGCACAGGGCCGAGCACAGATACGCAGTATTTT

j_gene: TRBJ2-1
v_gene: TRBV5-4
d_gene: TRBD1
abundance: NA
CDR3aa: CASSLGQGFFNEQFF
CDR3nt: TGTGCCAGCTCTTTGGGACAGGGGTTTTTCAATGAGCAGTTCTTC

j_gene: TRBJ2-6
v_gene: TRBV6-1
d_gene: NA
abundance: NA
CDR3aa: CASSVTMDYSGANVLTF
CDR3nt: TGTGCCAGCAGTGTGACAATGGATTACTCTGGGGCCAACGTCCTGACTTTC

j_gene: TRBJ1-1
v_gene: TRBV6-1
d_gene: NA
abundance: NA
CDR3aa: CASNRRVGNTEAFF
CDR3nt: TGTGCCAGCAACAGAAGGGTAGGGAACACTGAAGCTTTCTTT

j_gene: TRBJ2-3
v_gene: TRBV9
d_gene: TRBD2
abundance: NA
CDR3aa: CASSVGTSGYNTDTQYF
CDR3nt: TGTGCCAGCAGCGTAGGGACTAGCGGGTACAACACAGATACGCAGTATTTT

j_gene: TRBJ1-1
v_gene: TRBV2
d_gene: NA
abundance: NA
CDR3aa: CASSEALRATEAFF
CDR3nt: TGTGCCAGCAGTGAAGCGCTAAGGGCCACTGAAGCTTTCTTT